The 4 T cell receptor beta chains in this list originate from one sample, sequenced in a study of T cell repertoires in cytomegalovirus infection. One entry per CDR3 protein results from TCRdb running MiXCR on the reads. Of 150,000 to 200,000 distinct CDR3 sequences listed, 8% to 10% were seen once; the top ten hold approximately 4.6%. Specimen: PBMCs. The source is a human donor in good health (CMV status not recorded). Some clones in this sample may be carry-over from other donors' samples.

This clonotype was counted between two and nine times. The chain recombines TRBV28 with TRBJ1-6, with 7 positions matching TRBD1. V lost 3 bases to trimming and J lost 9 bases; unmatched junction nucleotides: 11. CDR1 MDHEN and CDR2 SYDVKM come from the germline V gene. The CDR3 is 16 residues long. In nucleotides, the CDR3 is TGTGCCAGCAGTTTCCCCTCGGGACAGCACGCTTCACCCCTCCACTTT. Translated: CASSFPSGQHASPLHF.

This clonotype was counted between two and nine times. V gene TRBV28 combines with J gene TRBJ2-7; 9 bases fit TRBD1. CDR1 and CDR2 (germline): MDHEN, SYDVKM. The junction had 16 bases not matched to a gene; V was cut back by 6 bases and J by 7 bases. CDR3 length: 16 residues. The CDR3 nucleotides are TGTGCCAGCAGGAACCTACAGGGGGCTCTAGCGTATGAGCAGTACTTC. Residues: CASRNLQGALAYEQYF.

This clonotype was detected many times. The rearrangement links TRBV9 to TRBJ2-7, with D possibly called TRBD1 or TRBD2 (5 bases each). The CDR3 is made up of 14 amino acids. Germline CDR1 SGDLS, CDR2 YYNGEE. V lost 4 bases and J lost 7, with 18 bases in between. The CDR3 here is CASSPGTGTGEQYF. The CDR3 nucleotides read TGTGCCAGCAGCCCTGGGACGGGTACAGGAGAGCAGTACTTC. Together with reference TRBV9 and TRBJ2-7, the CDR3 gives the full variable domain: DSGVTQTPKHLITATGQRVTLRCSPRSGDLSVYWYQQSLDQGLQFLIQYYNGEERAKGNILERFSAQQFPDLHSELNLSSLELGDSALYFCASSPGTGTGEQYFGPGTRLTVT.

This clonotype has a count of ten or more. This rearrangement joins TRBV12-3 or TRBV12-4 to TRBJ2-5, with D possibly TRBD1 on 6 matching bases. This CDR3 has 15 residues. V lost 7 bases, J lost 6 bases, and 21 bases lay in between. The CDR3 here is CASTLGDTPQQTQYF. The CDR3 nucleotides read TGTGCCAGCACCCTAGGGGACACCCCGCAACAGACCCAGTACTTC.